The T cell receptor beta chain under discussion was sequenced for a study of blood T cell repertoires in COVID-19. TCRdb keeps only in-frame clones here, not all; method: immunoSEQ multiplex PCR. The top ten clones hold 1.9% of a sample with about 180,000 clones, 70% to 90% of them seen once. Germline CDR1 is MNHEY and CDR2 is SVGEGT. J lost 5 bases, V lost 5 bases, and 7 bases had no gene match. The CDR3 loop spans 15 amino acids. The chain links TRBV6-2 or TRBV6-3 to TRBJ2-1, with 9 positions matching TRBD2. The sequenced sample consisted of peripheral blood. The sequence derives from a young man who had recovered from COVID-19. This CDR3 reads CASSKMTSGNNEQFF. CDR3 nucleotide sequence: TGTGCCAGCAGTAAAATGACTAGCGGTAACAATGAGCAGTTCTTC.